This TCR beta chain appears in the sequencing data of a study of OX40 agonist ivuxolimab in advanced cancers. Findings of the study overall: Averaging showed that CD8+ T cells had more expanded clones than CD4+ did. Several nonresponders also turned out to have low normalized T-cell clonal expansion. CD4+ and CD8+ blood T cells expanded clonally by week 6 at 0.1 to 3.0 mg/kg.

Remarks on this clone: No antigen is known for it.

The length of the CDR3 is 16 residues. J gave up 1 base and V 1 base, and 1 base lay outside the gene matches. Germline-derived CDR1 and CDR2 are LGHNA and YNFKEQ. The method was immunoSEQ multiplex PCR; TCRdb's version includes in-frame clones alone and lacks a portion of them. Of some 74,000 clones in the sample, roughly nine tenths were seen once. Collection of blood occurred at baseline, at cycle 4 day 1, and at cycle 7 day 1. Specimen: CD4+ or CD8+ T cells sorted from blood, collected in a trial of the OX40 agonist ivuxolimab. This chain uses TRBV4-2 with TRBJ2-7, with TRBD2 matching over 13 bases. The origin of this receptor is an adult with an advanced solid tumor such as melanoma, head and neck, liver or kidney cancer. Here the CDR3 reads CASSQALAGGSYEQYF. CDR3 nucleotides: TGTGCCAGCAGCCAAGCACTAGCGGGAGGGTCCTACGAGCAGTACTTC.